The entry below gives a single T cell receptor (beta chain) sequence along with its context. Its antigen remains unknown. Some clones are missing from TCRdb's copy, which holds only in-frame ones; the method was immunoSEQ multiplex PCR. This sample yields more than 55,000 clones, of which roughly 88% are seen a single time; roughly 1.2% belongs to the top ten. The sample originates from a study of OX40 agonist ivuxolimab in advanced cancers. Per the germline V gene, CDR1 is SGHRS and CDR2 is YFSETQ. The CDR3 sequence is 15 residues long. Trimming cost V 0 bases and J 6 bases, with 16 bases left between them. Findings and limits, study-wide: The CD4+ and CD8+ T cells in the blood had expanded clonally by week 6 at 0.1 to 3.0 mg/kg.

J is TRBJ2-7 and V is TRBV5-1, with unresolved D. This sequence originates from an adult with an advanced solid tumor such as melanoma, head and neck, liver or kidney cancer. The material sequenced was CD4+ or CD8+ T cells sorted from blood, taken in a trial of the OX40 agonist ivuxolimab. The CDR3 is CASSLVFGSFGEQYF. In nucleotides, the CDR3 is TGCGCCAGCAGCTTGGTGTTCGGTAGCTTCGGCGAGCAGTACTTC.